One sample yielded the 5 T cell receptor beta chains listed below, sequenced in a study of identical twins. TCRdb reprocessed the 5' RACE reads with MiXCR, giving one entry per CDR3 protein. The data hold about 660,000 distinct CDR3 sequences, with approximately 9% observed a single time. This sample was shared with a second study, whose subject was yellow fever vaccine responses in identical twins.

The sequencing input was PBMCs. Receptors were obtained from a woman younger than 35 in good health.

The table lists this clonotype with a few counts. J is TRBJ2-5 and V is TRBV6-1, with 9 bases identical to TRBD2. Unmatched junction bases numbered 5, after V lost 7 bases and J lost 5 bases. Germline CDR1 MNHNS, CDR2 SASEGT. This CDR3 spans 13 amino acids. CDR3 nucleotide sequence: TGTGCCAGCACCTTAGCGGGGGCGGAGACCCAGTACTTC. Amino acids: CASTLAGAETQYF.

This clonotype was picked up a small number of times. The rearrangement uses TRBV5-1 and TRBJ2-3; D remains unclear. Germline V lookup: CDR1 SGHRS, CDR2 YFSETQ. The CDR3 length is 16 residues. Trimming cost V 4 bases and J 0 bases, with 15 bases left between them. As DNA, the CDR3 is TGCGCCAGCAGCCCCCAGGCGGCCTCTAGCACAGATACGCAGTATTTT. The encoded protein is CASSPQAASSTDTQYF.

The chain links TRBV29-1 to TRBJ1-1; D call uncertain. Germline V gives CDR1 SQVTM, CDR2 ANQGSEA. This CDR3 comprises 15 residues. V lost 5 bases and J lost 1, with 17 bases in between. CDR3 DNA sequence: TGCAGCGTTCTCCCCGGACTTTCGGCGAACACTGAAGCTTTCTTT. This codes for CSVLPGLSANTEAFF.

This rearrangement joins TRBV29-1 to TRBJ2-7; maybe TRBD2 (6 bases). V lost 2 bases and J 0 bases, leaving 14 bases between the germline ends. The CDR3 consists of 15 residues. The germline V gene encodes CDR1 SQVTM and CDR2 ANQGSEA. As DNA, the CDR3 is TGCAGCGTTGAATCCCGGGCCGGGAGCTCCTACGAGCAGTACTTC. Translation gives CSVESRAGSSYEQYF.

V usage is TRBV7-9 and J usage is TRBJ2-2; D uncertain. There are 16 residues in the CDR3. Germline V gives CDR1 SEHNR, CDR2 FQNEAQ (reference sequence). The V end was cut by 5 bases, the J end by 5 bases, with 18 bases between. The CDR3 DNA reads TGTGCCAGCAGCCCCGGGTGGGGATTCGGGACCGGGGAGCTGTTTTTT. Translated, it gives CASSPGWGFGTGELFF.